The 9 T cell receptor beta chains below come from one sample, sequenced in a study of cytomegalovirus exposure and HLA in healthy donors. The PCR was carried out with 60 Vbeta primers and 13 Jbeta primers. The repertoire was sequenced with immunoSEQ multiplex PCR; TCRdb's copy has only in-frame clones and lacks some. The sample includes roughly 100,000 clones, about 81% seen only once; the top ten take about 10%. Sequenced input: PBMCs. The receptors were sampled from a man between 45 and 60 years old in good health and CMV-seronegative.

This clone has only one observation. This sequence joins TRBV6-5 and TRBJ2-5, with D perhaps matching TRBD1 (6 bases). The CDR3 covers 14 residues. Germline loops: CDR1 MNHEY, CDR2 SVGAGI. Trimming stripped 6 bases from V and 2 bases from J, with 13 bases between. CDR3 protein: CASSPDRKQETQYF. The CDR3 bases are TGTGCCAGCAGCCCGGACAGAAAACAAGAGACCCAGTACTTC.

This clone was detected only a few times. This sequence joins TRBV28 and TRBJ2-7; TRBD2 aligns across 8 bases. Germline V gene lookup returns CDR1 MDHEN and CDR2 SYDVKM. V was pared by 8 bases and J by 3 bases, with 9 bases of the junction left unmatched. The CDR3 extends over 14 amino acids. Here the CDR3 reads CASSRGGLGYEQYF. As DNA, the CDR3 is TGTGCCAGCTCCCGGGGGGGACTTGGCTACGAGCAGTACTTC.

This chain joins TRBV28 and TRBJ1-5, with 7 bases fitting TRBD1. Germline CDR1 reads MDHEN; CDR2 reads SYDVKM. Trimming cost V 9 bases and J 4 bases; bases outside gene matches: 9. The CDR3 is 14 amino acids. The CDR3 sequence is CASRTGQMNQPQHF. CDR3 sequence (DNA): TGTGCCAGTCGGACGGGACAGATGAATCAGCCCCAGCATTTT.

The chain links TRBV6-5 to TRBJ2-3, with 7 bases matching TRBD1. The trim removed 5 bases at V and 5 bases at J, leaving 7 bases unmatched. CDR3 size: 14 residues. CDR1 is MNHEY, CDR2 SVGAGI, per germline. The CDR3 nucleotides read TGTGCCAGCAGTCGCAAGAGGGACAGAGATACGCAGTATTTT. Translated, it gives CASSRKRDRDTQYF.

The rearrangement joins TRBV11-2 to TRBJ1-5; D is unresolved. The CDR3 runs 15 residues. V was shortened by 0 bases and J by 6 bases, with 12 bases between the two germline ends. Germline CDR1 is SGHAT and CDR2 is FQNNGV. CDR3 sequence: CASSLDPLASQPQHF. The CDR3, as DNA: TGTGCCAGCAGCTTAGATCCCCTAGCCTCTCAGCCCCAGCATTTT.

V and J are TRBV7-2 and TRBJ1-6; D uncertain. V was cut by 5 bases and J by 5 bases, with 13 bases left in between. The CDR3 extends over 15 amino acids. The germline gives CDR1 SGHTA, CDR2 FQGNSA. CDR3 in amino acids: CASSPYRENNSPLHF. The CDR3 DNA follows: TGTGCCAGCAGCCCTTACCGCGAAAATAATTCACCCCTCCACTTT.

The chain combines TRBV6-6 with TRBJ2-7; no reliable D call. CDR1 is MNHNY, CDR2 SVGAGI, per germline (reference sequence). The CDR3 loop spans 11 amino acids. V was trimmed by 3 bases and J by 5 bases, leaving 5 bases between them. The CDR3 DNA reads TGTGCCAGCAGTTATAAAAACGAGCAGTACTTC. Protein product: CASSYKNEQYF.

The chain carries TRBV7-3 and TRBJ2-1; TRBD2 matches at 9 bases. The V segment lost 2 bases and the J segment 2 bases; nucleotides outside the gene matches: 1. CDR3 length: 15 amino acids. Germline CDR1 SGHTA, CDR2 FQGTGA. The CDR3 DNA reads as TGTGCCAGCAGCTTAGCGGGAGGGCCCTACAATGAGCAGTTCTTC. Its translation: CASSLAGGPYNEQFF.

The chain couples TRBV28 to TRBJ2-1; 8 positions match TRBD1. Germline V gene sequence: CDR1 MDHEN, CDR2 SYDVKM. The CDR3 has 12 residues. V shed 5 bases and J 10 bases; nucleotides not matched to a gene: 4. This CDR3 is CASSEGTGEQFF. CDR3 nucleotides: TGTGCCAGCAGTGAAGGGACAGGCGAGCAGTTCTTC.